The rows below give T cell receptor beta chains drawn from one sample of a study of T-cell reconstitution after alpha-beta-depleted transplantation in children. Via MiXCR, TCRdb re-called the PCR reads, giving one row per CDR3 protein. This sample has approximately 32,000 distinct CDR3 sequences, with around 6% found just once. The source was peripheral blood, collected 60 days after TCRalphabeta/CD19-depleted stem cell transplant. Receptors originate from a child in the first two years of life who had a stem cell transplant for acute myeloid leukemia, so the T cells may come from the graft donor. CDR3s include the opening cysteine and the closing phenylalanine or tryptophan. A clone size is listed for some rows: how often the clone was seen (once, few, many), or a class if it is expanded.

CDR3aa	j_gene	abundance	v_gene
CASSLWKQARDTQYF	TRBJ2-3	many	TRBV7-8
CASSSQGADYEQYF	TRBJ2-7	NA	TRBV5-1
CASSLDGLAGSTTQYF	TRBJ2-5	many	TRBV7-2
CASSYGLQGEETQYF	TRBJ2-5	many	TRBV6-5
CATSDRENYGYTF	TRBJ1-2	NA	TRBV24-1
CASSLWGNTEAFF	TRBJ1-1	many	TRBV5-1
CSVVVGYRGREKLFF	TRBJ1-4	many	TRBV29-1
CASSLVGQGPTGDTQYF	TRBJ2-3	many	TRBV7-3
CASSFVSGAYNEQFF	TRBJ2-1	NA	TRBV6-5
CASSQDRQGRNYGYTF	TRBJ1-2	many	TRBV4-3
CASSLAGGPKYEQYF	TRBJ2-7	many	TRBV7-2
CASSLSRAQETQYF	TRBJ2-5	many	TRBV5-1
CASSDYRGEQYF	TRBJ2-7	many	TRBV9
CASQPTGTRWLHSYEQYF	TRBJ2-7	many	TRBV27
CASSFGTVGAQYF	TRBJ2-5	many	TRBV7-2
CASSYADPAYEQYF	TRBJ2-7	many	TRBV6-5
CSVVTDYEQYF	TRBJ2-7	many	TRBV29-1
CASGDRGIEAFF	TRBJ1-1	few	TRBV4-3
CASTQKDRSSSDTQYF	TRBJ2-3	many	TRBV28
CASSHQTGYNEQFF	TRBJ2-1	many	TRBV4-3
CASSLHGGRETQYF	TRBJ2-5	many	TRBV28
CSARDPLPGLAKTQYF	TRBJ2-5	many	TRBV20-1
CASSSAQGLANTEAFF	TRBJ1-1	many	TRBV7-9
CASSPIVRDEQFF	TRBJ2-1	many	TRBV5-1
CASSNRVRYGYTF	TRBJ1-2	many	TRBV7-9
CASDRRNYGYTF	TRBJ1-2	few	TRBV7-2
CASSEGLVTDTQYF	TRBJ2-3	many	TRBV2
CASSFTGGAETQYF	TRBJ2-5	few	TRBV28
CSARKGPETQYF	TRBJ2-5	medium-sized	TRBV20-1
CASRHRGGLDNEQFF	TRBJ2-1	NA	TRBV12-3/TRBV12-4
CASSLAGELFF	TRBJ2-2	few	TRBV7-3
CAWSLHGAGETQYF	TRBJ2-5	NA	TRBV30
CASARASQETQYF	TRBJ2-5	NA	TRBV12-5
CASSLAGARLQETQYF	TRBJ2-5	many	TRBV5-1
CAWGPSRYEQYF	TRBJ2-7	many	TRBV30
CASSSGTAYEQYF	TRBJ2-7	many	TRBV11-2
CASSTRESETQYF	TRBJ2-5	many	TRBV5-1
CASSLGTGSEQFF	TRBJ2-1	many	TRBV7-9
CAWTGETYEQYF	TRBJ2-7	many	TRBV30
CASSRPGTGIHEQFF	TRBJ2-1	many	TRBV18
CASSLGTGNDYEQYF	TRBJ2-7	few	TRBV5-8
CSVEGPYNEQFF	TRBJ2-1	many	TRBV29-1